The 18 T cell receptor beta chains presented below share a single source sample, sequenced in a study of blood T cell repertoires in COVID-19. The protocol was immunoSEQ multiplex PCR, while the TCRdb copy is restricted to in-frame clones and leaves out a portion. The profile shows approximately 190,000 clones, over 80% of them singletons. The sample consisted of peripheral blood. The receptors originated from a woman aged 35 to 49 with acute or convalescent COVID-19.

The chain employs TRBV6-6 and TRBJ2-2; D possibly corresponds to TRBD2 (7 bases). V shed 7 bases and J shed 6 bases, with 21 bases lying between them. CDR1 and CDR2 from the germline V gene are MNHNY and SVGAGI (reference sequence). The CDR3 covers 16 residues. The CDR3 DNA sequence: TGTGCCAGCACCAAAATGGGAGGGGGAACCGCCGGGGAGCTGTTTTTT. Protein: CASTKMGGGTAGELFF.

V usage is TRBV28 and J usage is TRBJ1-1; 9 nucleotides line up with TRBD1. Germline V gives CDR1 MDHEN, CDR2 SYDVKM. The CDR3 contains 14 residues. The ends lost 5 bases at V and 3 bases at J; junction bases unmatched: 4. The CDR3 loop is CASSHRGRHTEAFF. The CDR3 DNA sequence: TGTGCCAGCAGTCACAGGGGGCGTCACACTGAAGCTTTCTTT.

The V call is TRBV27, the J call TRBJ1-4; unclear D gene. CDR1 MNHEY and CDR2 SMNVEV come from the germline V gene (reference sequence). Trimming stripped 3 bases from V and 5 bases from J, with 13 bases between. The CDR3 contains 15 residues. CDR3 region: CASSLAGGRNEKLFF. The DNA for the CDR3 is TGTGCCAGCAGTTTGGCAGGAGGACGAAATGAAAAACTGTTTTTT.

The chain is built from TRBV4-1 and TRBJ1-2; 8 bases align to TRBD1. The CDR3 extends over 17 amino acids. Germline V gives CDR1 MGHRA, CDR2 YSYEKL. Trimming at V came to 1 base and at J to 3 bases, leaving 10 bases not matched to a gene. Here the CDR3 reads CASSQVVRTGSYYGYTF. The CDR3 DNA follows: TGCGCCAGCAGCCAAGTTGTTCGGACAGGGAGCTACTATGGCTACACCTTC.

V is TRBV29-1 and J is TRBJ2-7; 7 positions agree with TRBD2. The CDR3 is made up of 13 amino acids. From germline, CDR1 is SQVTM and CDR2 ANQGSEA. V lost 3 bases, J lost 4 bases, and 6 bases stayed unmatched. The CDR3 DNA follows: TGCAGCGTTGAGATGGGAGGGAAATACGAGCAGTACTTC. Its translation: CSVEMGGKYEQYF.

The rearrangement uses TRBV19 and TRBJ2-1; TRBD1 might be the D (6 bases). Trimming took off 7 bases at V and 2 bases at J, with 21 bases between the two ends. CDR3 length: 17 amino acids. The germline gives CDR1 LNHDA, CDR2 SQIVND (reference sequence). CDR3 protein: CASTQRRTALAYNEQFF. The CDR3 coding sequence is TGTGCCAGTACCCAAAGGAGGACAGCCCTCGCCTACAATGAGCAGTTCTTC.

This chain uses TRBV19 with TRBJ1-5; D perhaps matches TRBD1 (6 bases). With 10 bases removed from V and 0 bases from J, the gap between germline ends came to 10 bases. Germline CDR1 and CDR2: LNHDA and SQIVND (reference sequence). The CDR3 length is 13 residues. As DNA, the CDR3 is TGTGCCACGCAGGGGAGTAGCAATCAGCCCCAGCATTTT. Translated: CATQGSSNQPQHF.

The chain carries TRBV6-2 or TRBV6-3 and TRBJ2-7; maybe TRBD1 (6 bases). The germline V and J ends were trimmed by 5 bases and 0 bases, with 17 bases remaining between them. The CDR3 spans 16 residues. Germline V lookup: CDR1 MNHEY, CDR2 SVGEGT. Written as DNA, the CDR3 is TGTGCCAGCAGTGGACCCCCGGGACAACTCTCCTACGAGCAGTACTTC. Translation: CASSGPPGQLSYEQYF.

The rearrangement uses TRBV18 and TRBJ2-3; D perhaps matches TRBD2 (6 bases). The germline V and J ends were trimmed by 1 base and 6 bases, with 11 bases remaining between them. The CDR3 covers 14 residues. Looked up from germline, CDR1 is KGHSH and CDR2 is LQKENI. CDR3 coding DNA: TGTGCCAGCTCACCACGGGCGGGATTTGATACGCAGTATTTT. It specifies CASSPRAGFDTQYF. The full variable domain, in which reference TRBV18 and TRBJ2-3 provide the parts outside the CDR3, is NAGVMQNPRHLVRRRGQEARLRCSPMKGHSHVYWYRQLPEEGLKFMVYLQKENIIDESGMPKERFSAEFPKEGPSILRIQQVVRGDSAAYFCASSPRAGFDTQYFGPGTRLTVL.

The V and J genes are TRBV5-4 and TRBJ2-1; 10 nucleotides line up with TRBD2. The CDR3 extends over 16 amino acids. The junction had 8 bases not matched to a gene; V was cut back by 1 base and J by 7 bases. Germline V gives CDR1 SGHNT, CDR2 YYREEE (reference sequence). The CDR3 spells CASSLLASGGRNEQFF. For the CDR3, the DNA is TGTGCCAGCAGCTTGTTGGCTAGCGGGGGCCGTAATGAGCAGTTCTTC.

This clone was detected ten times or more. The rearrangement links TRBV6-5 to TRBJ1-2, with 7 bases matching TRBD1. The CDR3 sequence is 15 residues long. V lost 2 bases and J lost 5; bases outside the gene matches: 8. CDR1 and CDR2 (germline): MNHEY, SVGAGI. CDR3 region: CASSYATGTVYGYTF. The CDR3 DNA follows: TGTGCCAGCAGTTACGCAACCGGGACAGTTTATGGCTACACCTTC.

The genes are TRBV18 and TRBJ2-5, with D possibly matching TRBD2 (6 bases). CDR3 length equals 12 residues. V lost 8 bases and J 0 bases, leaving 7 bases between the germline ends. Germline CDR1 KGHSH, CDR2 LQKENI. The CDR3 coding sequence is TGTGCCAGCGGAGGGTACCAAGAGACCCAGTACTTC. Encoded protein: CASGGYQETQYF.

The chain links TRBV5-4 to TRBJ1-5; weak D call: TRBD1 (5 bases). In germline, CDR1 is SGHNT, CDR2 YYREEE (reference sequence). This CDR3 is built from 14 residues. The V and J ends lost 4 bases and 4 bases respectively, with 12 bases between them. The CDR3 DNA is TGTGCCAGCAGCGATGACAGACAGAATCAGCCCCAGCATTTT. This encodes CASSDDRQNQPQHF.

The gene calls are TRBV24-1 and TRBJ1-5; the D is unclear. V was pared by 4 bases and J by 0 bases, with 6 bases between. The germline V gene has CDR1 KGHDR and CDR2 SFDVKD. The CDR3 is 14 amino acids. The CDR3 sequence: CATSDLNSNQPQHF. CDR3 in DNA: TGTGCCACCAGTGACCTTAATAGCAATCAGCCCCAGCATTTT.

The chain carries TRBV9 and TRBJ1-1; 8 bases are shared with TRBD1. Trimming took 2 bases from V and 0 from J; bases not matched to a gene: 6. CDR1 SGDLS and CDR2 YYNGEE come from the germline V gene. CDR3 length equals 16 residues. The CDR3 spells CASSVAGGRMNTEAFF. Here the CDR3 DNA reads TGTGCCAGCAGCGTTGCAGGGGGCCGCATGAACACTGAAGCTTTCTTT.

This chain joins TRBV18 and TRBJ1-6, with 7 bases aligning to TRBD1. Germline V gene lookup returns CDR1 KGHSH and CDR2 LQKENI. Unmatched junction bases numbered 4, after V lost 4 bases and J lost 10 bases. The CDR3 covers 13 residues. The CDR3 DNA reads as TGTGCCAGCTCACAGGGGGCACAGTCACCCCTCCACTTT. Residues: CASSQGAQSPLHF.

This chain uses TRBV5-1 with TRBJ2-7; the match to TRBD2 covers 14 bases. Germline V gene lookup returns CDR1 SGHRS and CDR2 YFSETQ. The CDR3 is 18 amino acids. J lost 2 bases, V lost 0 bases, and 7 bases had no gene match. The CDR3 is CASSLAGTSGGLTYEQYF. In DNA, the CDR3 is TGCGCCAGCAGCTTGGCCGGGACTAGCGGGGGCCTTACCTACGAGCAGTACTTC.

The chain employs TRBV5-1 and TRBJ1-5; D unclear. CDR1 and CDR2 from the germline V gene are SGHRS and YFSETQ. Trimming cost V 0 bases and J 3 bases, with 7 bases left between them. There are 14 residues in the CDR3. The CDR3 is CASSLGGFNQPQHF. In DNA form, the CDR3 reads TGCGCCAGCAGCTTGGGAGGGTTCAATCAGCCCCAGCATTTT.